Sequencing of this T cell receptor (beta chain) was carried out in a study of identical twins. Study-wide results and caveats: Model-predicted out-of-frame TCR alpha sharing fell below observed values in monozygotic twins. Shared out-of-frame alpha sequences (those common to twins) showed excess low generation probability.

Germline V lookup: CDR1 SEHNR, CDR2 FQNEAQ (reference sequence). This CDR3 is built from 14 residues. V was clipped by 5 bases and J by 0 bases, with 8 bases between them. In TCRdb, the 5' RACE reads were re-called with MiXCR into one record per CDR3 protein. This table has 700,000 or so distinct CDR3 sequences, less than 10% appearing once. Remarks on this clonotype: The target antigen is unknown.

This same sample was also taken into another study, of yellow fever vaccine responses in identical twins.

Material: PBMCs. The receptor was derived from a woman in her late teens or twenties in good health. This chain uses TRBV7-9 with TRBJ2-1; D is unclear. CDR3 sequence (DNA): TGTGCCAGCAGCCGCTTCGTCTCCTACAATGAGCAGTTCTTC. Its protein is CASSRFVSYNEQFF.